This is a list of T cell receptor beta chains from one sample in a study of chemoradiotherapy in HPV16-positive cancers. Generated by immunoSEQ multiplex PCR, the TCRdb table keeps only in-frame clones and is missing some. The sample shows over 2,000 clones, 65% to 80% of them seen only once. The specimen was tumor tissue, collected from a patient who underwent chemoradiotherapy. The source of these receptors is a human donor with HPV-associated anogenital cancer. Both conserved end residues are part of each CDR3. Fields, in order: J gene, V gene, D gene, clone size, CDR3 protein, CDR3 DNA. D genes are given only for firm matches. A row's size may be missing; if present it is once, few, many or a size class.

TRBJ2-3,TRBV29-1,-,few,CSVDSTATDTQYF,TGCAGCGTTGACTCGACAGCCACAGATACGCAGTATTTT
TRBJ2-5,TRBV29-1,TRBD1,-,CSVERGTGGPATQYF,TGCAGCGTTGAAAGGGGGACAGGGGGTCCTGCCACCCAGTACTTC
TRBJ1-1,TRBV19,TRBD1,-,CASSISGQGTFEAFF,TGTGCCAGTAGTATAAGTGGACAGGGGACATTTGAAGCTTTCTTT
TRBJ2-3,TRBV5-8,TRBD2,-,CASSQELQASGATDTQYF,TGCGCCAGCAGCCAAGAGCTTCAGGCTAGCGGGGCCACAGATACGCAGTATTTT
TRBJ2-1,TRBV7-8,TRBD1,-,CASSFGTGGDLSSYNEQFF,TGTGCCAGCAGCTTCGGGACAGGGGGTGACCTTAGCTCCTACAATGAGCAGTTCTTC
TRBJ1-1,TRBV6-1,-,-,CASSFGKTEAFF,TGTGCCAGCAGTTTCGGGAAGACTGAAGCTTTCTTT
TRBJ1-3,TRBV7-2,TRBD1,-,CASSSRGQGNTIYF,TGTGCCAGCAGCTCGAGGGGACAGGGAAACACCATATATTTT
TRBJ1-1,TRBV7-8,-,-,CASSLIDSGFTEAFF,TGTGCCAGCAGCCTCATAGACAGTGGGTTTACTGAAGCTTTCTTT
TRBJ1-6,TRBV7-9,-,few,CASRGAVNSPLHF,TGTGCCAGCCGAGGGGCAGTTAATTCACCCCTCCACTTT
TRBJ2-3,TRBV9,-,-,CASSTRSRDTQYF,TGTGCCAGCAGCACCCGGTCGAGGGATACGCAGTATTTT
TRBJ2-3,TRBV6-1,TRBD2,-,CASGSGSKDTQYF,TGTGCCAGCGGGAGCGGGAGCAAGGATACGCAGTATTTT
TRBJ2-3,TRBV28,-,-,CASSLSGEADTQYF,TGTGCCAGCAGTTTATCGGGGGAGGCGGATACGCAGTATTTT
TRBJ2-7,TRBV11-3,-,-,CASSFPTVSYEQYF,TGTGCCAGCAGCTTCCCGACAGTCTCCTACGAGCAGTACTTC
TRBJ1-4,TRBV6-5,-,few,CASSYSGGYYEKLFF,TGTGCCAGCAGTTACTCGGGCGGATACTATGAAAAACTGTTTTTT
TRBJ1-1,TRBV5-1,TRBD1,few,CASRDRVNTEAFF,TGCGCCAGCCGGGACAGGGTGAACACTGAAGCTTTCTTT
TRBJ2-5,TRBV7-8,-,-,CASSPGAAGSSWTQYF,TGTGCCAGCAGCCCGGGGGCGGCGGGGTCCTCTTGGACCCAGTACTTC
TRBJ2-1,TRBV6-1,TRBD2,-,CASTGLAGANEQFF,TGTGCCAGCACGGGACTAGCGGGAGCGAATGAGCAGTTCTTC
TRBJ2-7,TRBV5-1,-,-,CASRPDSSYEQYF,TGCGCCAGCAGACCGGACAGCTCCTACGAGCAGTACTTC
TRBJ2-3,TRBV14,-,-,CASSGRSDYTDTQYF,TGTGCCAGCAGCGGACGATCGGATTACACAGATACGCAGTATTTT
TRBJ1-1,TRBV19,TRBD1,-,CASRQGVGEAFF,TGTGCCAGTAGACAGGGGGTCGGTGAAGCTTTCTTT
TRBJ1-1,TRBV6-6,-,-,CASSYSTDNTEAFF,TGTGCCAGCAGTTACTCAACTGACAACACTGAAGCTTTCTTT
TRBJ2-5,TRBV11-3,TRBD2,few,CASSSVGLAHETQYF,TGTGCCAGCAGCTCAGTGGGACTAGCACACGAGACCCAGTACTTC
TRBJ2-5,TRBV5-4,-,-,CASNFRGETQYF,TGTGCCAGCAACTTCCGCGGGGAGACCCAGTACTTC
TRBJ2-1,TRBV19,TRBD2,-,CASEGGSGSGITYNEQFF,TGTGCCAGTGAGGGTGGTAGCGGGAGCGGTATTACCTACAATGAGCAGTTCTTC
TRBJ2-5,TRBV18,-,-,CASSPRQDVTQYF,TGTGCCAGCTCACCCAGACAGGATGTGACCCAGTACTTC
TRBJ2-1,TRBV29-1,TRBD1,-,CSAPAGGASEQFF,TGCAGCGCCCCGGCAGGGGGAGCGAGTGAGCAGTTCTTC
TRBJ2-2,TRBV7-7,-,once,CASSLVGSGELFF,TGTGCCAGCAGCTTAGTGGGGTCCGGGGAGCTGTTTTTT
TRBJ1-1,TRBV7-2,-,-,CASSGQLYTEAFF,TGTGCCAGCAGCGGACAACTGTACACTGAAGCTTTCTTT
TRBJ2-1,TRBV27,TRBD2,few,CASSRGRGASYNEQFF,TGTGCCAGCAGTCGTGGGCGGGGGGCCTCCTACAATGAGCAGTTCTTC
TRBJ2-1,TRBV9,TRBD2,few,CASSLAGGLVDEQFF,TGTGCCAGCAGCCTAGCGGGGGGGCTTGTGGATGAGCAGTTCTTC
TRBJ1-5,TRBV6-5,-,large,CASSTGGNQPQHF,TGTGCCAGCAGTACAGGAGGCAATCAGCCCCAGCATTTT
TRBJ1-2,TRBV5-8,TRBD1,-,CASSQVTGGLKDGYTF,TGTGCCAGCAGCCAAGTCACAGGGGGCTTGAAGGATGGCTACACCTTC
TRBJ1-1,TRBV9,-,-,CASSVVGSGTTEAFF,TGTGCCAGCAGCGTAGTGGGTTCAGGGACCACTGAAGCTTTCTTT
TRBJ2-1,TRBV5-1,TRBD2,-,CASLGRYNEQFF,TGCGCCAGTCTCGGGAGGTATAATGAGCAGTTCTTC
TRBJ1-2,TRBV9,TRBD1,-,CASSRVGTENYGYTF,TGTGCCAGCAGCAGAGTCGGGACAGAAAACTATGGCTACACCTTC
TRBJ1-1,TRBV5-1,TRBD1,-,CASRDRPANTEAFF,TGCGCCAGCAGGGACAGGCCGGCGAACACTGAAGCTTTCTTT
TRBJ1-1,TRBV27,TRBD1,few,CASRTGGHTEAFF,TGTGCCAGCAGGACAGGGGGCCATACTGAAGCTTTCTTT
TRBJ2-6,TRBV19,TRBD1,-,CASRRTGANTGANVLTF,TGTGCCAGTAGGAGGACAGGGGCCAATACTGGGGCCAACGTCCTGACTTTC
TRBJ2-1,TRBV5-1,-,-,CASSQLDYEQFF,TGCGCCAGCAGCCAGTTAGACTATGAGCAGTTCTTC
TRBJ1-2,TRBV6-1,-,few,CASSGTHFNYGYTF,TGTGCCAGCAGTGGAACCCACTTCAACTATGGCTACACCTTC
TRBJ2-1,TRBV27,-,-,CASSSSKVGAYNEQFF,TGTGCCAGCAGTTCATCGAAAGTCGGCGCCTACAATGAGCAGTTCTTC
TRBJ2-1,TRBV7-2,TRBD2,-,CASSPYLAGVNNEQFF,TGTGCCAGCAGCCCCTACCTAGCGGGAGTCAACAATGAGCAGTTCTTC
TRBJ1-2,TRBV11-3,-,-,CASSLGRGVNYGYTF,TGTGCCAGCAGCTTAGGCAGAGGAGTTAACTATGGCTACACCTTC
TRBJ2-7,TRBV5-8,-,-,CASSFPTVSYEQYF,TGTGCCAGCAGCTTCCCGACAGTCTCCTACGAGCAGTACTTC